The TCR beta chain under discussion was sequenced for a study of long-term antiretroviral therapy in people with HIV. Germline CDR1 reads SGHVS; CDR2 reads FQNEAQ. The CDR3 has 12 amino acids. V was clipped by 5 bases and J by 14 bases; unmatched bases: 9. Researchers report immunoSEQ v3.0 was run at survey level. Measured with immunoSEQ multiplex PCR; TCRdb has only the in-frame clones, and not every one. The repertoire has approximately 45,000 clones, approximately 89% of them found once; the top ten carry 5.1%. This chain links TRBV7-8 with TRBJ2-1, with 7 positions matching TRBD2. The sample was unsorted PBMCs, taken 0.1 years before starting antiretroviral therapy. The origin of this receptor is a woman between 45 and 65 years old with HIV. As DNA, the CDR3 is TGTGCCAGCAGCAACCGGACTAGGGGTAAGTTCTTC. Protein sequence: CASSNRTRGKFF.